Following are 13 T cell receptor beta chains from one sample sequenced in a study of breast tumors, draining lymph nodes, adjacent tissues. Using its own MiXCR run on the multiplex PCR reads, TCRdb lists one record per CDR3 protein. The sample holds tens of thousands of distinct CDR3 sequences, roughly 30% seen once. The lymph nodes were axillary draining lymph nodes from breast cancer patients. The sample taken for sequencing was axillary lymph node tissue. Receptor source: a female donor with breast cancer. Some clones in this sample may be carry-over from other donors' samples.

The sample holds many counts of this clonotype. The rearrangement links TRBV6-2 or TRBV6-3 to TRBJ1-5, with D unresolved. V lost 5 bases to trimming and J lost 5 bases, with 7 bases between them. The CDR3 spans 12 residues. Germline CDR1 reads MNHEY; CDR2 reads SVGEGT. Written as DNA, the CDR3 is TGTGCCAGCAGTCGCGGTGATCAGCCCCAGCATTTT. Protein product: CASSRGDQPQHF.

There are many counts of this clonotype. This chain joins TRBV7-2 and TRBJ2-1; 7 bases agree with TRBD2. Germline trimming cut 3 bases from V and 1 base from J; bases unmatched to any gene: 6. CDR1 is SGHTA, CDR2 FQGNSA, per germline. This CDR3 has 16 amino acids. The CDR3 sequence: CASSFLAGTSYNEQFF. DNA for the CDR3: TGTGCCAGCAGCTTTTTAGCGGGCACTTCCTACAATGAGCAGTTCTTC.

As for this clonotype: Relative to the germline gene, one junction end is altered; a read error may explain this. The chain uses TRBV12-3 or TRBV12-4 and TRBJ2-2; TRBD1 aligns across 7 bases. The CDR3 consists of 16 residues. The CDR3 DNA follows: TGTGCCAGCAGTCCGACAGGGAGACCTAACGCCGGGGAGCTGCTTTTT. Protein: CASSPTGRPNAGELLF.

As for this clonotype: A much bigger clone sits one base away, suggesting this may be a read error. The V call is TRBV3-1, the J call TRBJ2-7; 9 bases fit TRBD2. CDR1 is LGHDT, CDR2 YNNKEL, per germline (reference sequence). CDR3 length: 17 amino acids. The chain's CDR3 is CASSHSGRLAGYYGQYF. The CDR3 region has the DNA TGTGCCAGCAGCCATTCTGGTCGGCTAGCGGGATACTACGGGCAGTACTTC.

This clonotype was seen repeatedly, ten times or more. CDR3 DNA sequence: TGTGCCAGCAGTCGAGAGACTAGCGGGAATCCCGATACGCAGTATTTT. Translating it yields CASSRETSGNPDTQYF. The V and J genes are TRBV6-6 and TRBJ2-3, with 11 bases aligning to TRBD2. The CDR3 totals 16 residues. The germline V gene encodes CDR1 MNHNY and CDR2 SVGAGI (reference sequence). Germline trimming cut 5 bases from V and 6 bases from J; bases unmatched to any gene: 10.

With regard to this clonotype: The conserved closing phenylalanine or tryptophan is absent in this CDR3, likely reflecting a read error. J is TRBJ2-2 and V is TRBV19, with a tentative D call TRBD2 (5 bases). Trimming removed 3 bases at V and 3 bases at J, with 8 bases between. The V gene's germline CDR1 is LNHDA and CDR2 SQIVND (reference sequence). The length of the CDR3 is 14 residues. In DNA, the CDR3 is TGTGCCAGTAGTATTCGGACTTACACCGGGGAGCTGTTTTCT. Protein: CASSIRTYTGELFS.

This clonotype was observed at least ten times. With a much larger clone just one base away, this may be a read error. The chain couples TRBV6-1 to TRBJ1-2, with D unclear. The CDR3 runs to 14 residues. Germline V gives CDR1 MNHNS, CDR2 SASEGT. The CDR3 here is CASSQAGSANGYTF. CDR3 coding DNA: TGTGCCAGCAGTCAAGCGGGCTCAGCTAATGGCTACACCTTC.

Ten or more counts support this clonotype. Given a much more abundant clone one base away, this may be a read error. CDR3 DNA sequence: TGTGCCAGCAGTCACTCGCGTGAAAAACTGTTTTTT. This sequence encodes CASSHSREKLFF. The J gene is TRBJ1-4, the V gene TRBV6-6; no clear D. CDR3 size: 12 residues. CDR1 is MNHNY, CDR2 SVGAGI, per germline (reference sequence).

This clonotype was observed at least ten times. This chain uses TRBV30 with TRBJ1-6, with 7 bases that match TRBD1. With 0 bases clipped from V and 8 bases from J, the junction kept 1 base outside the gene matches. Germline V gene lookup returns CDR1 GTSNPN and CDR2 SVGIG (reference sequence). There are 13 residues in the CDR3. The CDR3 DNA reads TGTGCCTGGAGTGTCCAGGGGGATTCACCCCTCCACTTT. Translation gives CAWSVQGDSPLHF.

This clonotype has at least ten counts. The chain couples TRBV29-1 to TRBJ2-1, with 8 bases matching TRBD2. This CDR3 comprises 15 residues. From germline, CDR1 is SQVTM and CDR2 ANQGSEA. Losses at the gene ends were 3 bases for V and 6 bases for J; bases not matched to a gene: 10. The CDR3 coding sequence is TGCAGCGTTGAGCCCCGGGCTAGCGGGTTCAATGAGCAGTTCTTC. It is translated as CSVEPRASGFNEQFF.

This clonotype was detected only a few times. This rearrangement joins TRBV7-3 to TRBJ2-3; D might be TRBD1 (6 bases). V was clipped by 3 bases and J by 6 bases, with 16 bases between them. Per germline, CDR1 SGHTA and CDR2 FQGTGA. The CDR3 totals 15 residues. The CDR3 reads CASSFRQAPFDTQYF. As DNA, the CDR3 is TGTGCCAGCAGCTTCAGACAGGCCCCCTTTGATACGCAGTATTTT.

Turning to this clonotype: An end of the junction does not agree with germline; a read error may underlie this. The chain recombines TRBV20-1 with TRBJ2-1; D call uncertain. The V gene's germline CDR1 is DFQATT and CDR2 SNEGSKA (reference sequence). The CDR3 loop spans 14 amino acids. CDR3 DNA: TGCAGTGCTGGAGATCGGAGAGCATGGACTGAGCAGTTCTTC. Residues: CSAGDRRAWTEQFF.

This clonotype came up many times. The chain recombines TRBV7-9 with TRBJ2-5, with a possible D match to TRBD1 (6 bases). Trimming pared 6 bases from V and 7 bases from J, leaving 21 bases between. Germline V gene data show CDR1 as SEHNR and CDR2 as FQNEAQ (reference sequence). The length of the CDR3 is 15 residues. The CDR3 DNA follows: TGTGCCAGCAGTTCTCAGAACAGGGTTCCCGGGACCCAGTACTTC. Translated: CASSSQNRVPGTQYF.